The 30 T cell receptor beta chains presented below share a single source sample, sequenced in a study of T cells in Graves' hyperthyroidism and ophthalmopathy. The source material, RNA transcripts, was used to amplify TCR beta CDR3 regions. The HTBI primer set was used in a first-round RT-PCR of the TCR CDR3. TCRdb called the multiplex PCR reads again in MiXCR, with one record for every CDR3 protein. The sample holds 500,000 to 600,000 distinct CDR3 sequences, just under 20% seen once. The sequenced sample was blood. These receptors were collected from a man between 40 and 49 years old with Graves' ophthalmopathy.

This clonotype has more than one count but fewer than ten. The V and J genes are TRBV6-1 and TRBJ1-2; the match to TRBD1 covers 8 bases. V dropped 0 bases and J dropped 6; count of bases not matched to a gene: 15. This CDR3 contains 18 residues. Germline lookup yields CDR1 MNHNS and CDR2 SASEGT. CDR3 in DNA: TGTGCCAGCAGTGAAGCGCGGACGACCAGGGGGCGCGGGGATGGCTACACCTTC. It translates to CASSEARTTRGRGDGYTF.

The chain has TRBV4-1 and TRBJ2-7, with 7 bases that match TRBD2. Germline-derived CDR1 and CDR2 are MGHRA and YSYEKL. Losses at the gene ends were 4 bases for V and 3 bases for J; bases not matched to a gene: 15. The CDR3 runs to 17 residues. CDR3: CASSPMGVAGPHYEQYF. The CDR3 DNA sequence: TGCGCCAGCAGCCCGATGGGAGTAGCGGGCCCTCACTACGAGCAGTACTTC.

This clonotype has ten or more counts. The chain has TRBV30 and TRBJ2-7; weak D call: TRBD2 (6 bases). Trimming removed 8 bases at V and 6 bases at J, with 17 bases between. Germline V gene lookup returns CDR1 GTSNPN and CDR2 SVGIG (reference sequence). The CDR3 consists of 12 residues. CDR3 DNA: TGTGCCCGCCAGGTCGGGGGATCCGAGCAGTACTTC. Protein sequence: CARQVGGSEQYF.

This clonotype showed up many times. J is TRBJ2-7 and V is TRBV7-6, with 7 bases lining up with TRBD1. The CDR3 runs to 15 residues. J was trimmed by 2 bases and V by 1 base; bases with no gene match: 5. Germline V gene lookup returns CDR1 SGHVS and CDR2 FNYEAQ. CDR3 sequence: CASSLEMTGTYEQYF. DNA for the CDR3: TGTGCCAGCAGCTTAGAAATGACAGGGACCTACGAGCAGTACTTC.

A few counts support this clonotype. The rearrangement links TRBV7-2 to TRBJ1-3, with D maybe TRBD1 (5 bases). There are 16 residues in the CDR3. V was shortened by 5 bases and J by 0 bases, with 14 bases between the two germline ends. The germline CDR1 and CDR2 sequences are SGHTA and FQGNSA. This chain's CDR3 is CASSRAQGNSGNTIYF. The CDR3 region has the DNA TGTGCCAGCAGCCGAGCCCAGGGAAACTCTGGAAACACCATATATTTT.

This clonotype was seen repeatedly, ten times or more. J is TRBJ2-7 and V is TRBV7-2; TRBD2 matches at 15 bases. The CDR3 has 18 residues. Germline CDR1 is SGHTA and CDR2 is FQGNSA. V trimming: 7 bases; J trimming: 7 bases; junction bases outside the gene matches: 17. CDR3 in DNA: TGTGCCAGCACGCCCAGAACAGTCCCGGGACTAGCGGGAGGAGAGCAGTACTTC. Protein product: CASTPRTVPGLAGGEQYF.

The sample holds a few counts of this clonotype. This sequence joins TRBV9 and TRBJ2-1; D is possibly TRBD1 or TRBD2 (5 bases each). Germline V lookup: CDR1 SGDLS, CDR2 YYNGEE. This CDR3 spans 14 amino acids. Trimming left V 4 bases short and J 5 bases short, with 13 bases between. The chain's CDR3 is CASSPGDGNNEQFF. CDR3 coding DNA: TGTGCCAGCAGCCCCGGGGACGGGAACAATGAGCAGTTCTTC.

This clonotype was detected many times. V is TRBV11-1 and J is TRBJ2-1; 8 nucleotides agree with TRBD2. Trimming at V came to 6 bases and at J to 4 bases, leaving 8 bases not matched to a gene. CDR1 is SGHAT and CDR2 is FQDESV in the germline V gene (reference sequence). The CDR3 sequence is 15 residues long. The DNA of the CDR3 is TGTGCCAGCAGGTCTAGCGGGTCCCCGTACAATGAGCAGTTCTTC. Translating gives CASRSSGSPYNEQFF.

This clonotype was recorded at least ten times. The V and J genes are TRBV3-1 and TRBJ2-3; TRBD2 matches 15 bases. CDR1 and CDR2 (germline): LGHDT, YNNKEL (reference sequence). This CDR3 spans 17 amino acids. V lost 4 bases, J lost 5 bases, and 7 bases stayed unmatched. The CDR3 DNA is TGTGCCAGCAGCCGGTGGACTAGCGGGGGGGCAGGAGATACGCAGTATTTT. It yields the protein CASSRWTSGGAGDTQYF.

V is TRBV4-1 and J is TRBJ1-2; a possible D gene is TRBD1 (6 bases). The CDR3 is 15 amino acids. Looked up from germline, CDR1 is MGHRA and CDR2 is YSYEKL. Trimming left V 4 bases short and J 4 bases short, with 16 bases between. CDR3 DNA sequence: TGCGCCAGCAGCCCCCTTACGGGAGGGGGCTATGGCTACACCTTC. This translates into CASSPLTGGGYGYTF.

This clonotype occurred many times. V usage is TRBV5-1 and J usage is TRBJ2-1, with D hard to call. V was clipped by 6 bases and J by 6 bases, with 13 bases between them. Germline CDR1 SGHRS, CDR2 YFSETQ. The CDR3 runs 13 residues. The CDR3 region has the DNA TGCGCCAGCAAGGATTGGGCTCCCAATGAGCAGTTCTTC. Its protein is CASKDWAPNEQFF.

This clonotype was picked up many times. V gene TRBV5-1 combines with J gene TRBJ1-2; possible D gene TRBD1, 6 bases. The germline V gene has CDR1 SGHRS and CDR2 YFSETQ. This CDR3 spans 14 amino acids. The germline V and J ends were trimmed by 0 bases and 5 bases, with 11 bases remaining between them. The CDR3 sequence: CASSLAQGSYGYTF. The CDR3 nucleotides read TGCGCCAGCAGCTTGGCGCAGGGGAGTTATGGCTACACCTTC.

This clonotype was found many times. This chain uses TRBV12-3 or TRBV12-4 with TRBJ1-1, with 8 bases aligning to TRBD1. The V gene end was trimmed by 5 bases and the J gene end by 5 bases; junction bases not matched to a gene: 7. The CDR3 has 14 residues. The CDR3 bases are TGTGCCAGCAGTCCTACAGGGGGTGGTACTGAAGCTTTCTTT. It yields the protein CASSPTGGGTEAFF.

J is TRBJ1-2 and V is TRBV9, with TRBD1 as a possible D gene (6 bases). This CDR3 has 14 residues. CDR1 is SGDLS, CDR2 YYNGEE, per germline. V lost 0 bases to trimming and J lost 6 bases, with 12 bases between them. CDR3 nucleotide sequence: TGTGCCAGCAGCGTAGGAGGGGGGGAAAATGGCTACACCTTC. Protein sequence: CASSVGGGENGYTF.

This clonotype was seen a handful of times. The chain is built from TRBV3-1 and TRBJ2-5; 13 bases are shared with TRBD2. Trimming took 0 bases from V and 2 from J; bases not matched to a gene: 3. Germline V gene lookup returns CDR1 LGHDT and CDR2 YNNKEL (reference sequence). This CDR3 region has 17 residues. For the CDR3, the DNA is TGTGCCAGCAGCCAAGACTGGGGACTAGCGGGGCAAGAGACCCAGTACTTC. Translated, it gives CASSQDWGLAGQETQYF.

This clonotype was seen a few times. The chain's CDR3 is CASSYSLAGGTDTQYF. CDR3 in DNA: TGTGCCAGCAGTTACTCATTAGCGGGAGGGACAGATACGCAGTATTTT. V and J are TRBV6-5 and TRBJ2-3, with 11 bases that match TRBD2. Looked up from germline, CDR1 is MNHEY and CDR2 is SVGAGI. This CDR3 has 16 residues. V was pared by 0 bases and J by 3 bases, with 2 bases of the junction left unmatched.

The chain has TRBV29-1 and TRBJ2-3, with 8 bases identical to TRBD1. V lost 2 bases, J lost 6 bases, and 10 bases stayed unmatched. CDR1 is SQVTM, CDR2 ANQGSEA, per germline. The CDR3 contains 15 residues. CDR3 sequence: CSVESGQGALDTQYF. For the CDR3, the DNA is TGCAGCGTTGAATCGGGGCAGGGGGCGCTGGATACGCAGTATTTT.

CDR3 amino acids: CSAARPGRTDTQYF. The DNA for the CDR3 is TGCAGTGCTGCCCGGCCGGGTAGGACAGATACGCAGTATTTT. The chain uses TRBV20-1 and TRBJ2-3; D not certain. From germline, CDR1 is DFQATT and CDR2 SNEGSKA (reference sequence). CDR3 length equals 14 residues. Trimming shortened V by 5 bases and J by 3 bases, and 15 bases separated the two germline ends.

This sequence joins TRBV28 and TRBJ1-6; D gene ambiguous. This CDR3 is built from 14 residues. V lost 3 bases and J 7 bases, leaving 10 bases between the germline ends. Germline assignment: CDR1 MDHEN and CDR2 SYDVKM. Written as DNA, the CDR3 is TGTGCCAGCAGTTTTTCTGGCACCAATTCACCCCTCCACTTT. It is translated as CASSFSGTNSPLHF.

The gene calls are TRBV6-1 and TRBJ1-4; TRBD1 matches at 7 bases. The CDR3 spans 17 residues. The V segment lost 1 base and the J segment 8 bases; nucleotides outside the gene matches: 13. Per germline, CDR1 MNHNS and CDR2 SASEGT. The CDR3 loop is CASSEGQGPRDGEKLFF. Written as DNA, the CDR3 is TGTGCCAGCAGTGAAGGACAGGGTCCCAGGGATGGCGAAAAACTGTTTTTT.

The chain recombines TRBV3-1 with TRBJ1-6; D is uncertain. Germline assignment: CDR1 LGHDT and CDR2 YNNKEL (reference sequence). V was shortened by 0 bases and J by 7 bases, with 13 bases between the two germline ends. The CDR3 spans 16 residues. CDR3: CASSQERQVINSPLHF. CDR3 bases: TGTGCCAGCAGCCAAGAACGACAAGTCATCAATTCACCCCTCCACTTT.

V usage is TRBV14 and J usage is TRBJ2-7; D not resolved. The CDR3 contains 13 residues. Trimming stripped 3 bases from V and 3 bases from J, with 9 bases between. The germline gives CDR1 SGHDN, CDR2 FVKESK. For the CDR3, the DNA is TGTGCCAGCAGCCAGAACCCCAACTACGAGCAGTACTTC. Amino acids: CASSQNPNYEQYF.

This clonotype appeared a few times. The V call is TRBV25-1, the J call TRBJ2-7; TRBD2 agrees at 7 bases. V gave up 2 bases and J gave up 1 base; unmatched junction bases: 14. The CDR3 runs to 18 residues. The germline gives CDR1 MGHDK, CDR2 SYGVNS. The CDR3 reads CASSEIGEGGEDSYEQYF. The CDR3 DNA reads TGTGCCAGCAGTGAAATCGGCGAGGGAGGGGAGGATTCCTACGAGCAGTACTTC.

This clonotype was seen more than once but under ten times. Relative to the germline gene, one junction end is altered; a read error may explain this. The V gene is TRBV5-1, the J gene TRBJ2-1; D might be TRBD2 (6 bases). Germline CDR1 reads SGHRS; CDR2 reads YFSETQ. The CDR3 is made up of 13 amino acids. CDR3 loop: CTSSLGLYNEQFF. In nucleotides, the CDR3 is TGCACCAGCAGCTTGGGACTCTACAATGAGCAGTTCTTC.

CDR3 sequence: CASSIVLAGNEQFF. The CDR3, as DNA: TGTGCCAGTAGTATAGTACTAGCGGGCAATGAGCAGTTCTTC. This sequence joins TRBV19 and TRBJ2-1, with 9 positions matching TRBD2. The CDR3 totals 14 residues. Germline-derived CDR1 and CDR2 are LNHDA and SQIVND (reference sequence). The trim removed 1 base at V and 6 bases at J, leaving 1 base unmatched.

The chain employs TRBV4-2 and TRBJ2-2, with D uncertain. The V gene's germline CDR1 is LGHNA and CDR2 YNFKEQ. The V end was cut by 1 base, the J end by 4 bases, with 16 bases between. CDR3 length: 17 amino acids. CDR3 DNA: TGTGCCAGCAGCCAAGCCCACAACTCCCGAACCACCGGGGAGCTGTTTTTT. It is translated as CASSQAHNSRTTGELFF.

This clonotype has ten or more counts. The J gene is TRBJ1-1, the V gene TRBV28; D is unclear. Trimming took 6 bases from V and 0 from J, leaving 11 bases between them. CDR1 and CDR2 (germline): MDHEN, SYDVKM. CDR3 length equals 14 residues. The CDR3 sequence is CASSKQSMNTEAFF. For the CDR3, the DNA is TGTGCCAGCAGCAAACAGAGCATGAACACTGAAGCTTTCTTT.

This sequence joins TRBV6-2 or TRBV6-3 and TRBJ1-5; D perhaps matches TRBD1 (5 bases). Trimming left V 11 bases short and J 3 bases short, with 17 bases between. The CDR3 consists of 14 residues. Germline V lookup: CDR1 MNHEY, CDR2 SVGEGT. The CDR3 here is CAGRGTGFNQPQHF. DNA for the CDR3: TGTGCCGGACGGGGAACAGGTTTCAATCAGCCCCAGCATTTT.

This clonotype was detected only a few times. V is TRBV20-1 and J is TRBJ2-4; 7 bases are shared with TRBD2. CDR3 length: 14 residues. Germline V gene lookup returns CDR1 DFQATT and CDR2 SNEGSKA (reference sequence). With 6 bases clipped from V and 1 base from J, the junction kept 6 bases outside the gene matches. The CDR3 region has the DNA TGCAGTGCCACTAGCGACGCGGCCAAAAACATTCAGTACTTC. This sequence encodes CSATSDAAKNIQYF.

This clonotype was observed at least ten times. The V gene is TRBV5-1, the J gene TRBJ2-3, with TRBD2 as a possible D gene (5 bases). Germline assignment: CDR1 SGHRS and CDR2 YFSETQ. The CDR3 has 15 residues. Trimming removed 0 bases from V and 1 base from J, with 9 bases in between. The CDR3 region is CASSLGRARTDTQYF. CDR3 nucleotide sequence: TGCGCCAGCAGCTTGGGGCGGGCACGCACAGATACGCAGTATTTT.